The 20 T cell receptor beta chains below all came from one sample that was sequenced in a study of CD8+ T cells in alopecia areata. As for treatment: oral pan-JAK inhibitor, 5-10 mg twice daily. Sequencing used cDNA as its template, made by extracting RNA and reverse transcribing it. Sequencing was performed with immunoSEQ multiplex PCR; in TCRdb, only in-frame clones are kept and a portion is missing. The data show 150,000 to 200,000 clones, approximately 51% seen once. Sample: CD8+ T cells sorted from blood, taken at approximately week 51, from a patient treated with tofacitinib. The origin of the receptors is a human donor with alopecia areata.

This chain links TRBV7-8 with TRBJ2-7; 11 positions agree with TRBD1. The CDR3 covers 16 residues. The germline V gene has CDR1 SGHVS and CDR2 FQNEAQ. J lost 7 bases, V lost 5 bases, and 13 bases had no gene match. Written as DNA, the CDR3 is TGTGCCAGCAGCCAGATGGGACAGGGGGTTCTCGAGGAGCAGTACTTC. Encoded protein: CASSQMGQGVLEEQYF.

This chain uses TRBV7-8 with TRBJ2-7; D remains ambiguous. In germline, CDR1 is SGHVS, CDR2 FQNEAQ. There are 13 residues in the CDR3. V was shortened by 5 bases and J by 3 bases, with 11 bases between the two germline ends. Here the CDR3 reads CASSPSRVYEQYF. The CDR3 DNA follows: TGTGCCAGCAGCCCCTCCCGGGTCTACGAGCAGTACTTC.

V is TRBV14 and J is TRBJ2-1; D is unresolved. The CDR3 has 15 amino acids. The germline V gene encodes CDR1 SGHDN and CDR2 FVKESK. The germline V and J ends were trimmed by 0 bases and 3 bases, with 9 bases remaining between them. The CDR3 DNA reads as TGTGCCAGCAGCCAAGATCGGCTAGACTACAATGAGCAGTTCTTC. Residues: CASSQDRLDYNEQFF.

The rearrangement uses TRBV12-5 and TRBJ2-3; D is undetermined. V shed 4 bases and J shed 0 bases, with 5 bases lying between them. Germline lookup yields CDR1 LGHNT and CDR2 FRNRAP. The CDR3 is 13 amino acids. CDR3 sequence reads: CASGWRSTDTQYF. As DNA, the CDR3 is TGTGCTAGTGGTTGGCGGAGCACAGATACGCAGTATTTT.

This clone has a handful of counts. The J gene is TRBJ1-4, the V gene TRBV10-3, with D hard to call. CDR1 and CDR2 from the germline V gene are ENHRY and SYGVKD. Trimming pared 0 bases from V and 4 bases from J, leaving 9 bases between. This CDR3 is 15 amino acids long. The CDR3 sequence: CAISESGILNEKLFF. The CDR3 nucleotides read TGTGCCATCAGTGAGTCGGGGATCCTTAATGAAAAACTGTTTTTT.

The chain carries TRBV4-1 and TRBJ2-1, with 14 bases identical to TRBD2. Per germline, CDR1 MGHRA and CDR2 YSYEKL. The CDR3 extends over 16 amino acids. Trimming cost V 0 bases and J 10 bases; bases outside gene matches: 5. The CDR3 region is CASSQDQGLAGAEQFF. CDR3 nucleotides: TGCGCCAGCAGCCAAGATCAGGGACTAGCGGGGGCCGAGCAGTTCTTC.

In its sample, this clone was seen a few times. The chain couples TRBV5-6 to TRBJ2-7, with D possibly being TRBD1 (6 bases). Germline-derived CDR1 and CDR2 are SGHDT and YYEEEE. The CDR3 totals 14 residues. The V gene lost 1 base and the J gene lost 6 bases, with 14 bases spanning the gap. DNA for the CDR3: TGTGCCAGCAGCTTGTCAGGGGAAGGTGGCGAGCAGTACTTC. Translated: CASSLSGEGGEQYF.

Comment on this clone: Within the sample, other DNA sequences also encode this same CDR3. The rearrangement uses TRBV5-6 and TRBJ1-2, with D uncertain. Germline V CDR1 and CDR2: SGHDT, YYEEEE. Trimming removed 2 bases at V and 2 bases at J, with 7 bases between. The CDR3 runs to 13 residues. The CDR3 DNA follows: TGTGCCAGCAGCTTAGGGAGAAACTATGGCTACACCTTC. The encoded protein is CASSLGRNYGYTF.

This clone was observed a handful of times. The chain has TRBV7-2 and TRBJ2-3; TRBD1 matches 7 bases. After removal of 5 bases from V and 2 bases from J, the junction contained 7 bases not matched to a gene. The CDR3 spans 15 residues. CDR1 and CDR2 (germline): SGHTA, FQGNSA. The CDR3 reads CASSRQGYSTDTQYF. The CDR3, as DNA: TGTGCCAGCAGCCGACAGGGATACTCCACAGATACGCAGTATTTT.

The chain is built from TRBV15 and TRBJ1-1, with a tentative D call TRBD1 (6 bases). The CDR3 covers 15 residues. V shed 1 base and J shed 0 bases, with 9 bases lying between them. Looked up from germline, CDR1 is LNHNV and CDR2 is YYDKDF (reference sequence). The DNA for the CDR3 is TGTGCCACCAGCAGAGGCAGGGGATTGAACACTGAAGCTTTCTTT. Its protein is CATSRGRGLNTEAFF.

V gene TRBV7-9 combines with J gene TRBJ2-5, with 11 bases identical to TRBD1. CDR3 length: 15 residues. The J segment lost 5 bases and the V segment lost 1 base, leaving 3 bases of the junction unmatched. Germline V gives CDR1 SEHNR, CDR2 FQNEAQ (reference sequence). CDR3 sequence reads: CASSLGTGGEETQYF. CDR3 in DNA: TGTGCCAGCAGCTTAGGGACAGGGGGCGAGGAGACCCAGTACTTC. The full variable domain, with the rest looked up from reference TRBV7-9 and TRBJ2-5, is DTGVSQNPRHKITKRGQNVTFRCDPISEHNRLYWYRQTLGQGPEFLTYFQNEAQLEKSRLLSDRFSAERPKGSFSTLEIQRTEQGDSAMYLCASSLGTGGEETQYFGPGTRLLVL.

Turning to this clone: The same CDR3 is also encoded by other DNA sequences in this sample. The V gene is TRBV30, the J gene TRBJ2-5; D possibly uses TRBD1 or TRBD2 (6 bases each). Germline-derived CDR1 and CDR2 are GTSNPN and SVGIG (reference sequence). There are 13 residues in the CDR3. V lost 0 bases and J 5 bases, leaving 10 bases between the germline ends. The CDR3, as DNA: TGTGCCTGGAGTGTACTAGGGGGGGAGACCCAGTACTTC. This encodes CAWSVLGGETQYF.

This clone appeared a few times. V usage is TRBV5-1 and J usage is TRBJ2-7, with D unresolved. The CDR3 runs 13 residues. Germline-derived CDR1 and CDR2 are SGHRS and YFSETQ. The V and J ends lost 4 bases and 5 bases respectively, with 13 bases between them. The CDR3 DNA sequence: TGCGCCAGCAGCCCTGGACGGGCGAACGAGCAGTACTTC. This gives the protein CASSPGRANEQYF.

V gene TRBV29-1 combines with J gene TRBJ1-1, with no clear D. This CDR3 contains 13 residues. Germline CDR1 reads SQVTM; CDR2 reads ANQGSEA. Trimming shortened V by 7 bases and J by 0 bases, and 12 bases separated the two germline ends. The chain's CDR3 is CSAWTDMNTEAFF. The CDR3 region has the DNA TGCAGCGCCTGGACGGATATGAACACTGAAGCTTTCTTT.

This clone has only a few counts. The rearrangement links TRBV27 to TRBJ2-7; 10 bases are a match to TRBD1. The J segment lost 3 bases and the V segment lost 6 bases, leaving 5 bases of the junction unmatched. Germline CDR1 MNHEY, CDR2 SMNVEV (reference sequence). This CDR3 is 14 amino acids long. CDR3 in amino acids: CASSLRTGGYEQYF. CDR3 bases: TGTGCCAGCAGCCTCCGGACAGGGGGCTACGAGCAGTACTTC.

This clone appeared a few times. J is TRBJ2-5 and V is TRBV5-6, with a tentative D call TRBD1 (5 bases). CDR3 length equals 15 residues. Germline V lookup: CDR1 SGHDT, CDR2 YYEEEE. Trimming stripped 0 bases from V and 5 bases from J, with 14 bases between. The DNA for the CDR3 is TGTGCCAGCAGCTTGGCCGGACACCTGATGGAGACCCAGTACTTC. Amino acids: CASSLAGHLMETQYF.

This chain links TRBV13 with TRBJ2-7; D is perhaps TRBD1 (6 bases). CDR1 is PRHDT and CDR2 is FYEKMQ in the germline V gene (reference sequence). This CDR3 has 13 residues. V was shortened by 5 bases and J by 7 bases, with 15 bases between the two germline ends. The CDR3: CASSPPTQGEQYF. CDR3 sequence (DNA): TGTGCCAGCAGCCCACCAACGCAGGGGGAGCAGTACTTC.

The CDR3 DNA sequence: TGTGCCAGCAGCTTAACGAGCGGTGTTCACGCCATTTACAATGAGCAGTTCTTC. Its translation: CASSLTSGVHAIYNEQFF. The chain combines TRBV5-6 with TRBJ2-1, with a tentative D call TRBD2 (5 bases). The CDR3 covers 18 residues. Trimming stripped 2 bases from V and 4 bases from J, with 22 bases between. Per germline, CDR1 SGHDT and CDR2 YYEEEE.

This clone was seen more than once but under ten times. A much larger clone differs by one base, so this may be a read error. The chain combines TRBV11-2 with TRBJ2-7, with 9 positions matching TRBD1. CDR3 size: 15 residues. The V segment lost 5 bases and the J segment 3 bases; nucleotides outside the gene matches: 8. Germline V gene lookup returns CDR1 SGHAT and CDR2 FQNNGV. Written as DNA, the CDR3 is TGTGCCAGCAGCCAAGGGACAGGGTGGGACTACGAGCAGTACTTC. The encoded protein is CASSQGTGWDYEQYF.

This chain connects TRBV2 to TRBJ2-2; D is ambiguous. Trimming stripped 7 bases from V and 0 bases from J, with 9 bases between. Germline V gives CDR1 SNHLY, CDR2 FYNNEI. The CDR3 is 14 amino acids. In DNA form, the CDR3 reads TGTGCCAGCAACAGACAAGCGAACACCGGGGAGCTGTTTTTT. As protein: CASNRQANTGELFF. Together with reference TRBV2 and TRBJ2-2, the CDR3 gives the full variable domain: EPEVTQTPSHQVTQMGQEVILRCVPISNHLYFYWYRQILGQKVEFLVSFYNNEISEKSEIFDDQFSVERPDGSNFTLKIRSTKLEDSAMYFCASNRQANTGELFFGEGSRLTVL.